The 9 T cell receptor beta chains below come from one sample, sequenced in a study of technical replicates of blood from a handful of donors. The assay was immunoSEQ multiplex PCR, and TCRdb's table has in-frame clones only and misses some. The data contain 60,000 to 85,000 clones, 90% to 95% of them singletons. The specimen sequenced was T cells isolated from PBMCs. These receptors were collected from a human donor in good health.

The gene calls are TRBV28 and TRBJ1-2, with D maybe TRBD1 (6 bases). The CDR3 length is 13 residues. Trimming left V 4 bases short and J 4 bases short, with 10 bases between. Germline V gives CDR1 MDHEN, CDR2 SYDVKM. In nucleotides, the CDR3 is TGTGCCAGCAGTTCCGACAGGCTCTATGGCTACACCTTC. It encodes CASSSDRLYGYTF.

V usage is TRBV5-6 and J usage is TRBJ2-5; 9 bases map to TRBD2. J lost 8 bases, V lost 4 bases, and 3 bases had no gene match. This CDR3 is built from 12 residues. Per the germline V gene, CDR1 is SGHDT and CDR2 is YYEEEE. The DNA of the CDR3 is TGTGCCAGCAGCCTCGGGACTAGCACCCAGTACTTC. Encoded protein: CASSLGTSTQYF. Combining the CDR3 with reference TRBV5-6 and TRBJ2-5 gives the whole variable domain DAGVTQSPTHLIKTRGQQVTLRCSPKSGHDTVSWYQQALGQGPQFIFQYYEEEERQRGNFPDRFSGHQFPNYSSELNVNALLLGDSALYLCASSLGTSTQYFGPGTRLLVL.

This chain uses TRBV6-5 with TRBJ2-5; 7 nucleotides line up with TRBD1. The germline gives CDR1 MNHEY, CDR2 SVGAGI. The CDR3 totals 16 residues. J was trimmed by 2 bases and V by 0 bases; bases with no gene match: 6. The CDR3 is CASSYSSRGQQETQYF. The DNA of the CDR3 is TGTGCCAGCAGTTACTCGAGCCGGGGACAGCAAGAGACCCAGTACTTC.

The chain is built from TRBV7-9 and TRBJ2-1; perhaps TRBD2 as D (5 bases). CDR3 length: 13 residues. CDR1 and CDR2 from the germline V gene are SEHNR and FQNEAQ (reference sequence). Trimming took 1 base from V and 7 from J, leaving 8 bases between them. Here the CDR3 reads CASSLGPGNEQFF. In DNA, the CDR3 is TGTGCCAGCAGCTTAGGACCGGGGAATGAGCAGTTCTTC. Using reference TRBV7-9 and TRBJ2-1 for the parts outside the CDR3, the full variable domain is DTGVSQNPRHKITKRGQNVTFRCDPISEHNRLYWYRQTLGQGPEFLTYFQNEAQLEKSRLLSDRFSAERPKGSFSTLEIQRTEQGDSAMYLCASSLGPGNEQFFGPGTRLTVL.

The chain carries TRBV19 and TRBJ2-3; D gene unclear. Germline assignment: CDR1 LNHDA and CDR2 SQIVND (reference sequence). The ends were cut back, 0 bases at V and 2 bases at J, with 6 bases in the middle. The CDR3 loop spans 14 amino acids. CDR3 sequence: CASSIEVATDTQYF. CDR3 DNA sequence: TGTGCCAGTAGTATAGAAGTGGCCACAGATACGCAGTATTTT.

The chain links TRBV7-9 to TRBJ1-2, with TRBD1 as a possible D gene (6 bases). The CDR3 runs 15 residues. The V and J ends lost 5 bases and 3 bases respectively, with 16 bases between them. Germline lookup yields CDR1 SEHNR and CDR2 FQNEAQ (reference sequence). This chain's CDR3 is CASSQERTDYYGYTF. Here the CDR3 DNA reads TGTGCCAGCAGCCAAGAAAGGACAGACTACTATGGCTACACCTTC.

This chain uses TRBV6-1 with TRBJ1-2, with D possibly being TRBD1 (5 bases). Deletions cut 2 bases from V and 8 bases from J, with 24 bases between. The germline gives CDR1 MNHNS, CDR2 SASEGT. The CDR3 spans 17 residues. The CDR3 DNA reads TGTGCCAGCAGTGAATATATTCGGTCGGCAGCCCAGGGCGGCTACACCTTC. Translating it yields CASSEYIRSAAQGGYTF.

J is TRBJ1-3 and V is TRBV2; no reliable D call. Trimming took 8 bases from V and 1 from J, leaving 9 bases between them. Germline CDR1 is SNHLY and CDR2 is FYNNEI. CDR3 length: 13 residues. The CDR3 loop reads CASSAGSGNTIYF. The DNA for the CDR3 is TGTGCCAGCTCGGCGGGATCTGGAAACACCATATATTTT.

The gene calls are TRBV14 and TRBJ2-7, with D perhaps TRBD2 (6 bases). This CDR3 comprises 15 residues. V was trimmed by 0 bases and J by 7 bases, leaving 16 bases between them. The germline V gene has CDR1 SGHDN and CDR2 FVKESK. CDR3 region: CASSQDREEEGEQYF. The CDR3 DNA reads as TGTGCCAGCAGCCAAGATAGGGAGGAGGAGGGGGAGCAGTACTTC.